This TCR beta chain is drawn from a study of OX40 agonist ivuxolimab in advanced cancers. Looking at the study overall: One hepatocellular carcinoma and a couple of cutaneous melanoma patients partially responded. Overall study results and limits: Fewer expanded clones were found on average in CD4+ than in CD8+ T cells.

The germline V gene has CDR1 SGHTA and CDR2 FQGNSA. V dropped 2 bases and J dropped 1 base, with 9 bases sitting between them. This CDR3 region has 14 residues. Turning to this clone: Its target is unknown.

The repertoire was sequenced with immunoSEQ multiplex PCR; TCRdb's copy has only in-frame clones and lacks some. The table shows 65,000 to 70,000 clones, with 85% to 90% occurring only once. This chain uses TRBV7-2 with TRBJ2-7, with D perhaps TRBD1 (5 bases). The source material was CD4+ or CD8+ T cells sorted from blood, sampled in a trial of the OX40 agonist ivuxolimab. The sequence came from an adult with an advanced solid tumor such as melanoma, head and neck, liver or kidney cancer. In DNA form, the CDR3 reads TGTGCCAGCAGCTTATCCCAGGGATCCTACGAGCAGTACTTC. It specifies CASSLSQGSYEQYF.